This T cell receptor beta chain was observed in a study of blood T cell repertoires in COVID-19. The table came from immunoSEQ multiplex PCR; TCRdb's copy has only in-frame clones and leaves some out. In the table there are about 160,000 clones, less than 85% of which are singletons. CDR1 and CDR2 from the germline V gene are SNHLY and FYNNEI. The CDR3 has 15 residues. Germline trimming cut 4 bases from V and 5 bases from J; bases unmatched to any gene: 6. This clone was recorded a few times. The receptor's source is a woman aged 40 to 50 with COVID-19, enrolled during active disease. Sequenced input: peripheral blood. J is TRBJ2-1 and V is TRBV2; 9 nucleotides agree with TRBD2. The CDR3 region is CASSGATSGDNEQFF. CDR3 coding DNA: TGTGCCAGCAGTGGGGCGACTAGCGGCGACAATGAGCAGTTCTTC.